The source of this T cell receptor beta chain is a study of T-cell reconstitution after alpha-beta-depleted transplantation in children. The library targeted TCRbeta and was prepared with unique molecular identifiers. TCRdb fed the PCR reads into MiXCR, producing one record per CDR3 protein. The top ten hold approximately 18% of the sample, which has over 120,000 distinct CDR3 sequences, roughly 8.8% seen once. This clonotype came up many times. Its antigen is still unknown. General study results and limits: T-cell numbers and diversity, one year after transplant, stemmed largely from T cells that were newly produced. Day-60 TCRbeta diversity that was high in some patients was derived from surviving recipient T cells and thymic progenitors. In patients about two months after transplant, alpha-beta T cells reportedly arose from several hundred expanded graft clones.

CDR3 length: 13 amino acids. Germline CDR1 SGHRS, CDR2 YFSETQ. Trimming took 1 base from V and 4 from J, leaving 6 bases between them. This chain links TRBV5-1 with TRBJ2-1; D is undetermined. The clonotype was recovered from a female patient aged 2-9 years who had a stem cell transplant for congenital amegakaryocytic thrombocytopenia, so the T cells may come from the graft donor. The sample here was PBMCs, mostly from graft donor cells, taken 180 days after TCRalphabeta/CD19-depleted stem cell transplant. CDR3 amino acids: CASSLSGYNEQFF. The CDR3 DNA sequence: TGCGCCAGCAGCTTGTCCGGGTACAATGAGCAGTTCTTC.